Shown below are 8 T cell receptor beta chains from a single sample sequenced in a study of blood T cell repertoires in COVID-19. Measured with immunoSEQ multiplex PCR; TCRdb has only the in-frame clones, and not every one. The table includes a few hundred thousand clones, more than 65% detected once. The sequenced sample consisted of peripheral blood. Receptors were obtained from a person between 70 and 80 years old with COVID-19, enrolled during active disease.

This chain links TRBV9 with TRBJ2-5, with TRBD2 as a possible D gene (6 bases). The CDR3 loop spans 14 amino acids. Germline CDR1 and CDR2: SGDLS and YYNGEE. V was trimmed by 0 bases and J by 4 bases, leaving 10 bases between them. CDR3 sequence: CASSVGFGGETQYF. The CDR3 DNA reads TGTGCCAGCAGCGTAGGGTTCGGGGGAGAGACCCAGTACTTC.

J is TRBJ2-1 and V is TRBV19; no definite D call. Germline V lookup: CDR1 LNHDA, CDR2 SQIVND (reference sequence). This CDR3 is built from 16 residues. The V and J ends lost 2 bases and 3 bases respectively, with 14 bases between them. CDR3 DNA: TGTGCCAGTAGTATAATCCGGTCCACGGTCTACAATGAGCAGTTCTTC. The encoded protein is CASSIIRSTVYNEQFF.

The chain uses TRBV27 and TRBJ1-5, with 9 bases matching TRBD1. The CDR3 has 13 amino acids. The trim removed 8 bases at V and 3 bases at J, leaving 2 bases unmatched. Germline V CDR1 and CDR2: MNHEY, SMNVEV (reference sequence). The CDR3 reads CASWDRVNQPQHF. The DNA for the CDR3 is TGTGCCAGCTGGGACAGGGTCAATCAGCCCCAGCATTTT.

The chain carries TRBV28 and TRBJ2-1; possibly TRBD1 for D (6 bases). CDR1 MDHEN and CDR2 SYDVKM come from the germline V gene. CDR3 length equals 16 residues. The V end was cut by 4 bases, the J end by 8 bases, with 21 bases between. Written as DNA, the CDR3 is TGTGCCAGCAGTTCGCAAGCCTCAACAGGGTATTATGAGCAGTTCTTC. Encoded protein: CASSSQASTGYYEQFF.

The chain recombines TRBV10-3 with TRBJ2-3; D may be TRBD1 (5 bases). V was cut by 6 bases and J by 1 base, with 11 bases left in between. The CDR3 covers 14 residues. Per germline, CDR1 ENHRY and CDR2 SYGVKD. CDR3 in amino acids: CAISGTGGTDTQYF. In nucleotides, the CDR3 is TGTGCCATCAGCGGAACAGGAGGCACAGATACGCAGTATTTT.

The chain links TRBV7-8 to TRBJ1-1, with D tentatively TRBD1 (5 bases). The CDR3 length is 14 residues. The V and J ends lost 5 bases and 3 bases respectively, with 13 bases between them. Germline CDR1 reads SGHVS; CDR2 reads FQNEAQ. The CDR3 DNA is TGTGCCAGCAGCCTACGACAGTCGTACACTGAAGCTTTCTTT. Translated: CASSLRQSYTEAFF.

The V call is TRBV14, the J call TRBJ2-1; tentative D call: TRBD1 (5 bases). V gave up 0 bases and J gave up 12 bases, with 15 bases separating them. Germline loops: CDR1 SGHDN, CDR2 FVKESK. The length of the CDR3 is 14 residues. The CDR3 region is CASSQDQAGISQFF. DNA of the CDR3: TGTGCCAGCAGCCAAGATCAAGCAGGGATTTCGCAGTTCTTC.

V gene TRBV11-2 combines with J gene TRBJ2-2, with D possibly being TRBD1 (6 bases). Looked up from germline, CDR1 is SGHAT and CDR2 is FQNNGV. V shed 2 bases and J shed 0 bases, with 13 bases lying between them. The CDR3 sequence is 17 residues long. The CDR3 sequence: CASSLNAGAANTGELFF. The CDR3 DNA follows: TGTGCCAGCAGCTTAAACGCAGGGGCAGCGAACACCGGGGAGCTGTTTTTT. Full variable domain (outside the CDR3, taken from reference TRBV11-2 and TRBJ2-2): EAGVAQSPRYKIIEKRQSVAFWCNPISGHATLYWYQQILGQGPKLLIQFQNNGVVDDSQLPKDRFSAERLKGVDSTLKIQPAKLEDSAVYLCASSLNAGAANTGELFFGEGSRLTVL.